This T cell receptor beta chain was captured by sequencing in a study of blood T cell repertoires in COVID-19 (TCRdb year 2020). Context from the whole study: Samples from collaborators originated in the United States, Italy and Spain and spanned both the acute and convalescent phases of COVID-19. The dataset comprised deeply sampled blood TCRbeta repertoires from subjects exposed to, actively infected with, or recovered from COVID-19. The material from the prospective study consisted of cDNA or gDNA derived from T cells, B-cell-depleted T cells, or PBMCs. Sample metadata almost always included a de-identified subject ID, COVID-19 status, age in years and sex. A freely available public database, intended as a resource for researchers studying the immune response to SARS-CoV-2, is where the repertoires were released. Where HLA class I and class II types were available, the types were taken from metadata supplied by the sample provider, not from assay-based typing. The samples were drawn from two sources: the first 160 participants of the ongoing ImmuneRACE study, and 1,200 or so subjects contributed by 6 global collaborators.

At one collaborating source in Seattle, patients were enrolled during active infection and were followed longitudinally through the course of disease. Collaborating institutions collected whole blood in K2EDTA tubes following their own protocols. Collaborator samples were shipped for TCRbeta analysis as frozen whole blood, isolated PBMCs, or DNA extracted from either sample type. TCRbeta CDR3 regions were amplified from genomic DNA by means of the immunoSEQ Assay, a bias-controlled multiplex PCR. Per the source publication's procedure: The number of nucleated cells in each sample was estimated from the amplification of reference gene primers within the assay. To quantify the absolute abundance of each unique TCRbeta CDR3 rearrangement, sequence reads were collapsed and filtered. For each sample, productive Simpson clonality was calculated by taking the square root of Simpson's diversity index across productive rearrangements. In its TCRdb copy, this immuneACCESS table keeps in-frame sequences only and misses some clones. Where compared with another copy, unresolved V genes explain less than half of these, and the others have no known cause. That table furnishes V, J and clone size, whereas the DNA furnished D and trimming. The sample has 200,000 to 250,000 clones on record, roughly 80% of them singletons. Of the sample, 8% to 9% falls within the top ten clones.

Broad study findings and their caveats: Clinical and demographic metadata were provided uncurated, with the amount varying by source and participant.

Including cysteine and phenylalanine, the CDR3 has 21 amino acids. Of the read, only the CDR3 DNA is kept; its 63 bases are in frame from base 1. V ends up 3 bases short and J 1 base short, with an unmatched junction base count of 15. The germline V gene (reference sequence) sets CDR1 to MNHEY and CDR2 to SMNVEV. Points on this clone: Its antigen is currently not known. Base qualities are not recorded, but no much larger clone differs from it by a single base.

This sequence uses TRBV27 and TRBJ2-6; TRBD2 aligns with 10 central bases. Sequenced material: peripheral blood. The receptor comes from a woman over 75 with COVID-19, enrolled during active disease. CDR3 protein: CASSFPPLIAGGGSGANVLTF. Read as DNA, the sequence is TGTGCCAGCAGTTTTCCCCCCCTCATAGCGGGAGGCGGGTCTGGGGCCAACGTCCTGACTTTC.